The 9 T cell receptor beta chains below all came from one sample that was sequenced in a study of T cell changes during pregnancy in multiple sclerosis. The protocol was immunoSEQ multiplex PCR, while the TCRdb copy is restricted to in-frame clones and leaves out a portion. The sample holds about 110,000 clones, 80% to 95% seen once. The sample consisted of peripheral blood, taken in the third trimester of pregnancy. All receptors derive from a female donor with multiple sclerosis, enrolled in a pregnancy study.

V gene TRBV27 combines with J gene TRBJ2-2; no clear D gene. Trimming shortened V by 8 bases and J by 2 bases, and 15 bases separated the two germline ends. The CDR3 runs to 15 residues. Germline V gene sequence: CDR1 MNHEY, CDR2 SMNVEV (reference sequence). CDR3 DNA sequence: TGTGCCAGCTCAACAGTGATTCGAAACACCGGGGAGCTGTTTTTT. It codes for CASSTVIRNTGELFF.

In DNA form, the CDR3 reads TGTGCCACCAGCAGAGGTGGGGGCGGCACTGAAGCTTTCTTT. This gives the protein CATSRGGGGTEAFF. This chain uses TRBV15 with TRBJ1-1; possible D gene TRBD1, 6 bases. With 1 base removed from V and 4 bases from J, the gap between germline ends came to 10 bases. Germline values: CDR1 LNHNV, CDR2 YYDKDF (reference sequence). The CDR3 loop spans 14 amino acids. Using reference TRBV15 and TRBJ1-1 for the parts outside the CDR3, the full variable domain is DAMVIQNPRYQVTQFGKPVTLSCSQTLNHNVMYWYQQKSSQAPKLLFHYYDKDFNNEADTPDNFQSRRPNTSFCFLDIRSPGLGDTAMYLCATSRGGGGTEAFFGQGTRLTVV.

The gene calls are TRBV19 and TRBJ2-5, with 11 bases that match TRBD2. CDR1 LNHDA and CDR2 SQIVND come from the germline V gene (reference sequence). V gave up 2 bases and J gave up 5 bases; unmatched junction bases: 7. CDR3 length: 16 residues. The CDR3 DNA sequence: TGTGCCAGTAGTATATCGGGACTAGCGGCTCTGGAGACCCAGTACTTC. It translates to CASSISGLAALETQYF.

The chain joins TRBV19 to TRBJ2-2; D may be TRBD2 (6 bases). The germline CDR1 and CDR2 sequences are LNHDA and SQIVND (reference sequence). The CDR3 extends over 16 amino acids. V shed 4 bases and J shed 0 bases, with 12 bases lying between them. The CDR3 region has the DNA TGTGCCAGTAGTACCCCGGGACTCCCGAACACCGGGGAGCTGTTTTTT. Encoded protein: CASSTPGLPNTGELFF. Full variable domain (remainder filled in from reference TRBV19 and TRBJ2-2): DGGITQSPKYLFRKEGQNVTLSCEQNLNHDAMYWYRQDPGQGLRLIYYSQIVNDFQKGDIAEGYSVSREKKESFPLTVTSAQKNPTAFYLCASSTPGLPNTGELFFGEGSRLTVL.

J is TRBJ1-5 and V is TRBV19; TRBD1 is a possible D gene (5 bases). The CDR3 has 15 residues. The V gene's germline CDR1 is LNHDA and CDR2 SQIVND (reference sequence). V lost 0 bases and J 5 bases, leaving 11 bases between the germline ends. The CDR3 nucleotides read TGTGCCAGTAGTATAGACGGGGGGAACGATCAGCCCCAGCATTTT. This sequence encodes CASSIDGGNDQPQHF.

The chain recombines TRBV10-3 with TRBJ2-1; 9 bases align to TRBD2. This CDR3 has 15 amino acids. Germline V CDR1 and CDR2: ENHRY, SYGVKD. The V gene end was trimmed by 5 bases and the J gene end by 6 bases; junction bases not matched to a gene: 8. The CDR3 here is CAISTNSGGPNEQFF. Written as DNA, the CDR3 is TGTGCCATCAGTACTAATAGCGGGGGTCCCAATGAGCAGTTCTTC.

The chain uses TRBV5-4 and TRBJ2-1, with no clear D. The germline gives CDR1 SGHNT, CDR2 YYREEE (reference sequence). The V gene lost 2 bases and the J gene lost 7 bases, with 7 bases spanning the gap. The CDR3 is made up of 12 amino acids. The chain's CDR3 is CASSFILNEQFF. CDR3 bases: TGTGCCAGCAGCTTTATCCTGAATGAGCAGTTCTTC.

The sample holds one count of this clone. The chain couples TRBV27 to TRBJ1-5; 12 bases line up with TRBD1. Germline CDR1 is MNHEY and CDR2 is SMNVEV (reference sequence). This CDR3 has 18 residues. V trimming: 8 bases; J trimming: 1 base; junction bases outside the gene matches: 12. The CDR3 here is CASFYPGTGGSSNQPQHF. The CDR3 DNA follows: TGTGCCAGCTTTTACCCCGGGACAGGGGGCTCGAGCAATCAGCCCCAGCATTTT.

This CDR3 reads CASSLGGTGSSTDTQYF. CDR3 DNA sequence: TGTGCCAGCAGCTTAGGAGGGACAGGGTCTAGCACAGATACGCAGTATTTT. The V and J genes are TRBV11-2 and TRBJ2-3, with TRBD1 matching over 9 bases. CDR3 length: 17 residues. J lost 0 bases, V lost 1 base, and 5 bases had no gene match. Per germline, CDR1 SGHAT and CDR2 FQNNGV.